This section outlines one T cell receptor beta chain sequence together with its context. The antigen remains unidentified. Using immunoSEQ multiplex PCR, the repertoire was profiled, and TCRdb retains in-frame clones only, with some absent. The table lists tens of thousands of clones, about 92% of them singletons. Losses at the gene ends were 0 bases for V and 14 bases for J; bases not matched to a gene: 4. CDR3 size: 12 residues. Germline V gene data show CDR1 as SGHDT and CDR2 as YYEEEE. The data belong to a study of OX40 agonist ivuxolimab in advanced cancers. Study observations and caveats: Averaged across samples, CD8+ T cells carried more expanded clones than CD4+ did. Among the lowest peripheral clonal expansion occurred in 0.1-3.0 mg/kg partial responders.

This chain joins TRBV5-6 and TRBJ2-1; TRBD2 aligns across 8 bases. The TCR sequence derives from an adult with an advanced solid tumor such as melanoma, head and neck, liver or kidney cancer. The source was CD4+ or CD8+ T cells sorted from blood, collected in a trial of the OX40 agonist ivuxolimab. The CDR3 reads CASSLASGSKFF. CDR3 nucleotides: TGTGCCAGCAGCTTGGCCAGCGGGAGTAAGTTCTTC.